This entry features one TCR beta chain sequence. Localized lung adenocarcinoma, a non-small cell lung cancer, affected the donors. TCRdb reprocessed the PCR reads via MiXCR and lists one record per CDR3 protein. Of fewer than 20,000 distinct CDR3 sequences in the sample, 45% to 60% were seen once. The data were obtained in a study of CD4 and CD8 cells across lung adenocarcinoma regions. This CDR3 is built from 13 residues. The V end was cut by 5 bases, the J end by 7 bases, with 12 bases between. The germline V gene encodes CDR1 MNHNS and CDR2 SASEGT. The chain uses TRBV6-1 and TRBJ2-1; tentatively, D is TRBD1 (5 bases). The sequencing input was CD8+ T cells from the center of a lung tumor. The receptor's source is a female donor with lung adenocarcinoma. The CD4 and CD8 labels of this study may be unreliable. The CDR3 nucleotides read TGTGCCAGCAGTCTCCAGGGTTTAAATGAGCAGTTCTTC. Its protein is CASSLQGLNEQFF.